This T cell receptor beta chain comes out of a study of shared clonotypes between healthy human individuals. Overall study results and limits: Naive subsets generally had larger estimated richness than memory subsets. Few donors limited the genetic and exposure-history diversity represented.

Samples underwent the assay at deep level. The repertoire was sequenced with immunoSEQ multiplex PCR; TCRdb's copy has only in-frame clones and lacks some. The sample has about 2.1 million clones, 80% to 95% seen once; the top ten hold about 1.7%. Naivety among CD8 cells was defined by CD45RO negativity and positive CCR7 selection, thereby excluding terminally differentiated effector memory CD45RA+ cells. Details on this clone: Its specificity is unknown.

The CDR3 is made up of 15 amino acids. Germline CDR1 WSHSY, CDR2 SAAADI. The junction had 6 bases not matched to a gene; V was cut back by 2 bases and J by 10 bases. The sequenced sample was naive CD8+ T cells from PBMCs. The V call is TRBV10-2, the J call TRBJ2-1; TRBD2 matches 12 bases. This TCR was sampled from a man younger than 35 in good health. Some clones in this sample may be carry-over from other donors' samples. The CDR3 is CASSEGLAGYGEQFF. CDR3 DNA: TGCGCCAGCAGTGAGGGACTAGCGGGATACGGGGAGCAGTTCTTC.